This T cell receptor (beta chain) was recorded in a study of blood T cell repertoires in COVID-19. Study at large: The United States, Italy and Spain provided the acute and convalescent COVID-19 samples. Sources were T cells, B-cell-depleted T cells, or PBMCs; the material itself was cDNA or gDNA.

This clone was counted between two and nine times. In the original analysis: Amplification from reference gene primers served as the basis for estimated nucleated cell counts. Some clones are missing from TCRdb's copy, which holds only in-frame ones; the method was immunoSEQ multiplex PCR. Clone size and the V and J calls come from that table; the DNA yielded D and trimming. Of more than 200,000 clones in the sample, around nine tenths were seen once. Germline V gives CDR1 MNHEY, CDR2 SMNVEV (reference sequence). This CDR3 contains 12 residues. V was pared by 5 bases and J by 7 bases, with 12 bases between.

The sequence came from a man aged 30 to 39 with active or convalescent COVID-19. The sample taken for sequencing was peripheral blood. The chain recombines TRBV27 with TRBJ2-7, with D possibly matching TRBD1 (6 bases). This chain's CDR3 is CASSERTGEQYF. The CDR3 coding sequence is TGTGCCAGCAGTGAAAGAACAGGGGAGCAGTACTTC.